A selection of T cell receptor beta chains follows, all from one sample in a study of blood T cell repertoires in COVID-19. The protocol was immunoSEQ multiplex PCR, while the TCRdb copy is restricted to in-frame clones and leaves out a portion. The sample lists about 50,000 clones; roughly 78% were seen once. The source material was peripheral blood. These receptors were obtained from a man aged 70-80 years with acute or convalescent COVID-19. The conserved cysteine and the conserved F or W are not part of the CDR3 here. A D gene is named only where the DNA matches it firmly.

J gene: TRBJ2-7
D gene: -
V gene: TRBV14
CDR3 protein: ASSQELFSYEQY

J gene: TRBJ2-2
D gene: TRBD2
V gene: TRBV2
CDR3 protein: ASSSSGGSTGELF

J gene: TRBJ2-3
D gene: TRBD2
V gene: TRBV2
CDR3 protein: ASRDTSGRLSTDTQY

J gene: TRBJ1-2
D gene: -
V gene: TRBV5-8
CDR3 protein: ASTQDRTNYGYT

J gene: TRBJ2-3
D gene: -
V gene: TRBV28
CDR3 protein: ASSSQAGTDTQY

J gene: TRBJ2-7
D gene: -
V gene: TRBV2
CDR3 protein: ASSVRGGYEQY

J gene: TRBJ2-1
D gene: -
V gene: TRBV21-1
CDR3 protein: ASSKADRGRTLGNEQF

J gene: TRBJ1-2
D gene: -
V gene: TRBV9
CDR3 protein: ASSGQGSLRGGYT

J gene: TRBJ2-3
D gene: -
V gene: TRBV5-1
CDR3 protein: ASSLAGGISTDTQY

J gene: TRBJ2-3
D gene: -
V gene: TRBV5-1
CDR3 protein: ASSLGQNTQY

J gene: TRBJ1-4
D gene: -
V gene: TRBV5-1
CDR3 protein: ASSSTLGTVYEKLF

J gene: TRBJ2-4
D gene: TRBD1
V gene: TRBV6-2/TRBV6-3
CDR3 protein: ASSYTGGDGIQY

J gene: TRBJ2-3
D gene: -
V gene: TRBV6-5
CDR3 protein: ASIGTASTDTQY

J gene: TRBJ1-5
D gene: TRBD1
V gene: TRBV7-2
CDR3 protein: ASSPRDRFYSNQPQH

J gene: TRBJ2-5
D gene: TRBD1
V gene: TRBV6-5
CDR3 protein: ASNPDRGQETQY

J gene: TRBJ1-5
D gene: -
V gene: TRBV5-3
CDR3 protein: ARSLAFTRPQH

J gene: TRBJ2-1
D gene: TRBD2
V gene: TRBV4-3
CDR3 protein: ASSPHWTSGRYNEQF

J gene: TRBJ2-7
D gene: -
V gene: TRBV5-1
CDR3 protein: ASSLPGGGYEQY

J gene: TRBJ1-2
D gene: TRBD1
V gene: TRBV29-1
CDR3 protein: SAGQGESGYT

J gene: TRBJ1-6
D gene: TRBD1
V gene: TRBV27
CDR3 protein: ASSLFGGQVGSPLH

J gene: TRBJ2-1
D gene: TRBD2
V gene: TRBV24-1
CDR3 protein: ATSDSSKRTSQF

J gene: TRBJ1-5
D gene: -
V gene: TRBV27
CDR3 protein: ASSLSQYYQPQH

J gene: TRBJ1-2
D gene: TRBD1
V gene: TRBV12-3/TRBV12-4
CDR3 protein: ASSLEGATGYT

J gene: TRBJ1-1
D gene: TRBD1
V gene: TRBV7-9
CDR3 protein: ASSLLSTGDTEAF

J gene: TRBJ1-6
D gene: -
V gene: TRBV6-5
CDR3 protein: ASSYSISGDSPLH

J gene: TRBJ1-6
D gene: -
V gene: TRBV29-1
CDR3 protein: SVRLGADNSPLH

J gene: TRBJ2-1
D gene: -
V gene: TRBV6-1
CDR3 protein: ASSELRAGAGYNEQF

J gene: TRBJ2-3
D gene: TRBD2
V gene: TRBV19
CDR3 protein: ASSITSGGGQDTQY

J gene: TRBJ2-2
D gene: TRBD1
V gene: TRBV5-1
CDR3 protein: ASSVGTGVTGELF

J gene: TRBJ2-7
D gene: TRBD1
V gene: TRBV30
CDR3 protein: ASSGTGVYEQY

J gene: TRBJ2-3
D gene: -
V gene: TRBV12-3/TRBV12-4
CDR3 protein: ASSPGTSDTQY

J gene: TRBJ1-3
D gene: -
V gene: TRBV3-1/TRBV3-2
CDR3 protein: ASSTPWEEGNTIY

J gene: TRBJ2-1
D gene: TRBD2
V gene: TRBV6-2/TRBV6-3
CDR3 protein: ASSYGRGSSYNEQF

J gene: TRBJ1-4
D gene: -
V gene: TRBV12-5
CDR3 protein: ASAEPTNEKLF

J gene: TRBJ2-7
D gene: -
V gene: TRBV4-2
CDR3 protein: ASSARDSSYEQY

J gene: TRBJ2-7
D gene: -
V gene: TRBV5-6
CDR3 protein: ASSASLGMYYEQY

J gene: TRBJ2-7
D gene: TRBD1
V gene: TRBV3-1/TRBV3-2
CDR3 protein: ASSQEPDRFYEQY

J gene: TRBJ2-1
D gene: -
V gene: TRBV5-1
CDR3 protein: ASSSTGGQF

J gene: TRBJ1-1
D gene: -
V gene: TRBV19
CDR3 protein: ASSMRAGDAEAF

J gene: TRBJ2-1
D gene: -
V gene: TRBV27
CDR3 protein: ASSFKRANEQF

J gene: TRBJ1-1
D gene: -
V gene: TRBV6-5
CDR3 protein: ASSWNNQGTEAF

J gene: TRBJ2-7
D gene: TRBD2
V gene: TRBV6-5
CDR3 protein: ASSPIGTSYSEQY

J gene: TRBJ2-7
D gene: -
V gene: TRBV27
CDR3 protein: ASSLSASRIQTYEQY

J gene: TRBJ1-2
D gene: -
V gene: TRBV27
CDR3 protein: ASRPGGFHYGYT

J gene: TRBJ2-5
D gene: -
V gene: TRBV10-2
CDR3 protein: ASSESKAGKETQY